The rows below give T cell receptor beta chains drawn from one sample of a study of PD-L1 blockade in urothelial cancer. The method was immunoSEQ multiplex PCR; TCRdb's version includes in-frame clones alone and lacks a portion of them. The data contain under 100,000 clones, around 76% of them singletons. The starting material was PBMCs, obtained around atezolizumab (anti-PD-L1) treatment. These receptors were collected from a man between 65 and 85 years old with urothelial cancer. Both conserved end residues are part of each CDR3. Each record gives: D gene, V gene, CDR3 length, J gene, clone size, CDR3 protein, CDR3 DNA. The D gene is left open where the match is weak. Not all rows give a size; the values are once, few, many and, for expanded clones, a class.

D gene: TRBD1; V gene: TRBV19; CDR3 length: 13; J gene: TRBJ1-5; clone size: -; CDR3 protein: CASNRGRGQPQHF; CDR3 DNA: TGTGCCAGTAACAGGGGTAGAGGTCAGCCCCAGCATTTT
D gene: TRBD2; V gene: TRBV10-1; CDR3 length: 15; J gene: TRBJ2-2; clone size: -; CDR3 protein: CASSEYRRETGELFF; CDR3 DNA: TGCGCCAGCAGTGAATATAGGCGGGAGACCGGGGAGCTGTTTTTT
D gene: -; V gene: TRBV6-1; CDR3 length: 13; J gene: TRBJ1-2; clone size: -; CDR3 protein: CASLGGAIYGYTF; CDR3 DNA: TGTGCCAGCCTAGGGGGAGCGATCTATGGCTACACCTTC
D gene: -; V gene: TRBV2; CDR3 length: 14; J gene: TRBJ2-3; clone size: few; CDR3 protein: CASSEAGRGGTQYF; CDR3 DNA: TGTGCCAGCAGTGAAGCTGGTCGGGGTGGGACGCAGTATTTT
D gene: -; V gene: TRBV12-5; CDR3 length: 14; J gene: TRBJ2-4; clone size: -; CDR3 protein: CASGYRAPQGVQYF; CDR3 DNA: TGTGCTAGTGGCTACCGGGCACCCCAAGGGGTTCAGTACTTC
D gene: -; V gene: TRBV27; CDR3 length: 12; J gene: TRBJ2-3; clone size: -; CDR3 protein: CASSLRGDTQYF; CDR3 DNA: TGTGCCAGCAGTTTACGAGGAGATACGCAGTATTTT
D gene: -; V gene: TRBV2; CDR3 length: 16; J gene: TRBJ2-3; clone size: -; CDR3 protein: CASKIAGPLSTDTQYF; CDR3 DNA: TGTGCCAGCAAAATCGCAGGGCCTCTTAGCACAGATACGCAGTATTTT
D gene: TRBD1; V gene: TRBV6-1; CDR3 length: 14; J gene: TRBJ1-5; clone size: -; CDR3 protein: CASTTTGGNQPQHF; CDR3 DNA: TGTGCCAGCACTACGACAGGGGGCAATCAGCCCCAGCATTTT
D gene: -; V gene: TRBV11-3; CDR3 length: 14; J gene: TRBJ2-1; clone size: -; CDR3 protein: CASSLRSHYNEQFF; CDR3 DNA: TGTGCCAGCAGCTTAAGGAGTCATTACAATGAGCAGTTCTTC
D gene: -; V gene: TRBV11-2; CDR3 length: 17; J gene: TRBJ1-6; clone size: once; CDR3 protein: CASSLWGEGSYNSPLHF; CDR3 DNA: TGTGCCAGCAGCTTATGGGGGGAGGGCTCCTATAATTCACCCCTCCACTTT
D gene: -; V gene: TRBV6-1; CDR3 length: 13; J gene: TRBJ2-5; clone size: -; CDR3 protein: CASTRREEETQYF; CDR3 DNA: TGTGCCAGCACTCGACGGGAAGAAGAGACCCAGTACTTC
D gene: TRBD1; V gene: TRBV27; CDR3 length: 16; J gene: TRBJ1-5; clone size: -; CDR3 protein: CASKTTGFVSNQPQHF; CDR3 DNA: TGTGCCAGCAAGACGACAGGGTTTGTGAGCAATCAGCCCCAGCATTTT
D gene: -; V gene: TRBV2; CDR3 length: 13; J gene: TRBJ1-1; clone size: -; CDR3 protein: CASVREFNTEAFF; CDR3 DNA: TGTGCCAGCGTGAGGGAGTTTAACACTGAAGCTTTCTTT
D gene: -; V gene: TRBV4-3; CDR3 length: 13; J gene: TRBJ2-7; clone size: -; CDR3 protein: CASSRTASYEQYF; CDR3 DNA: TGCGCCAGCAGCCGAACAGCTTCCTACGAGCAGTACTTC
D gene: TRBD2; V gene: TRBV5-5; CDR3 length: 16; J gene: TRBJ2-3; clone size: once; CDR3 protein: CASSLLRGGVEDTQYF; CDR3 DNA: TGTGCCAGCAGCTTGTTACGGGGAGGGGTTGAGGATACGCAGTATTTT
D gene: TRBD2; V gene: TRBV5-4; CDR3 length: 14; J gene: TRBJ2-7; clone size: -; CDR3 protein: CASSSAGESNEQYF; CDR3 DNA: TGTGCCAGCAGCTCGGCGGGAGAAAGTAACGAGCAGTACTTC
D gene: TRBD2; V gene: TRBV10-3; CDR3 length: 16; J gene: TRBJ2-5; clone size: -; CDR3 protein: CATQTSGGVLGETQYF; CDR3 DNA: TGTGCCACACAGACTAGCGGGGGCGTTCTTGGGGAGACCCAGTACTTC
D gene: TRBD1; V gene: TRBV7-7; CDR3 length: 14; J gene: TRBJ2-7; clone size: -; CDR3 protein: CASSSGQGAYEQYF; CDR3 DNA: TGTGCCAGCAGCTCCGGACAGGGGGCATACGAGCAGTACTTC
D gene: -; V gene: TRBV5-1; CDR3 length: 14; J gene: TRBJ1-5; clone size: -; CDR3 protein: CASSFRVSNQPQHF; CDR3 DNA: TGCGCCAGCAGCTTCAGGGTTAGCAATCAGCCCCAGCATTTT
D gene: TRBD1; V gene: TRBV19; CDR3 length: 15; J gene: TRBJ2-5; clone size: -; CDR3 protein: CASSIAADRGETQYF; CDR3 DNA: TGTGCCAGTAGTATAGCCGCGGACAGGGGGGAGACCCAGTACTTC
D gene: -; V gene: TRBV19; CDR3 length: 15; J gene: TRBJ1-5; clone size: -; CDR3 protein: CASSKAGGGNQPQHF; CDR3 DNA: TGTGCCAGTAGTAAAGCCGGAGGGGGCAATCAGCCCCAGCATTTT
D gene: TRBD1; V gene: TRBV7-9; CDR3 length: 13; J gene: TRBJ1-6; clone size: -; CDR3 protein: CASRLDRDSPLHF; CDR3 DNA: TGTGCCAGCAGACTTGACAGGGACTCACCCCTCCACTTT
D gene: TRBD2; V gene: TRBV5-1; CDR3 length: 16; J gene: TRBJ2-3; clone size: -; CDR3 protein: CASREGPGLARNTQYF; CDR3 DNA: TGCGCCAGCAGGGAAGGACCGGGACTAGCGAGGAATACGCAGTATTTT
D gene: -; V gene: TRBV18; CDR3 length: 12; J gene: TRBJ2-7; clone size: -; CDR3 protein: CASSPGGYEQYF; CDR3 DNA: TGTGCCAGCTCACCAGGCGGATACGAGCAGTACTTC
D gene: -; V gene: TRBV5-4; CDR3 length: 15; J gene: TRBJ2-1; clone size: -; CDR3 protein: CASSFSVAGLSEQFF; CDR3 DNA: TGTGCCAGCAGCTTTTCCGTGGCAGGCCTCTCGGAGCAGTTCTTC
D gene: TRBD2; V gene: TRBV11-2; CDR3 length: 14; J gene: TRBJ2-3; clone size: -; CDR3 protein: CASKTSGGTDTQYF; CDR3 DNA: TGTGCCAGCAAGACTAGCGGGGGAACAGATACGCAGTATTTT
D gene: -; V gene: TRBV25-1; CDR3 length: 14; J gene: TRBJ2-1; clone size: -; CDR3 protein: CASSDWGSSNEQFF; CDR3 DNA: TGTGCCAGCAGTGATTGGGGCAGTTCGAATGAGCAGTTCTTC
D gene: -; V gene: TRBV6-6; CDR3 length: 15; J gene: TRBJ1-3; clone size: -; CDR3 protein: CASSRYLRSGNTIYF; CDR3 DNA: TGTGCCAGCAGTCGTTACCTTCGGTCTGGAAACACCATATATTTT
D gene: TRBD1; V gene: TRBV4-1; CDR3 length: 17; J gene: TRBJ2-5; clone size: -; CDR3 protein: CASSQDQDRGAQETQYF; CDR3 DNA: TGCGCCAGCAGCCAAGATCAAGACAGGGGTGCGCAAGAGACCCAGTACTTC
D gene: -; V gene: TRBV11-2; CDR3 length: 12; J gene: TRBJ2-3; clone size: -; CDR3 protein: CASSSSTDTQYF; CDR3 DNA: TGTGCCAGCAGCTCTTCCACAGATACGCAGTATTTT
D gene: -; V gene: TRBV5-4; CDR3 length: 18; J gene: TRBJ2-1; clone size: -; CDR3 protein: CASSSRMGGGTFYNEQFF; CDR3 DNA: TGTGCCAGCAGCTCCCGGATGGGTGGCGGGACTTTTTACAATGAGCAGTTCTTC
D gene: TRBD1; V gene: TRBV6-1; CDR3 length: 14; J gene: TRBJ1-4; clone size: -; CDR3 protein: CASSTGGVGEKLFF; CDR3 DNA: TGTGCCAGCAGTACAGGGGGCGTGGGAGAAAAACTGTTTTTT
D gene: -; V gene: TRBV5-8; CDR3 length: 14; J gene: TRBJ2-5; clone size: -; CDR3 protein: CASSLDSPRETQYF; CDR3 DNA: TGTGCCAGCAGCTTGGACAGTCCTCGGGAGACCCAGTACTTC